This entry describes one T cell receptor (beta chain). The antigen is not known. Trimming stripped 6 bases from V and 3 bases from J, with 15 bases between. This CDR3 has 15 residues. Germline lookup yields CDR1 MNHEY and CDR2 SMNVEV (reference sequence). Expressed TCRB transcripts were sequenced because the entire RNA isolate underwent reverse transcription. Libraries were prepared by immunoSEQ multiplex PCR; TCRdb keeps only in-frame clonotypes and omits some of them. The sample lists nearly 700,000 clones; under 15% were seen once. This sample was included in a study of beta chain features in type 1 diabetes. Study results and caveats: Researchers report that Type 1 diabetes patients had moderately but significantly shorter TCRB CDR3s across all four CD4+ subsets. The study found that naive, central memory and Treg TCRB repertoires appeared more similar in patients than in healthy donors.

The chain is built from TRBV27 and TRBJ2-1; D tentatively fits TRBD1 or TRBD2 (5 bases each). The material sequenced was naive CD4+ T cells from blood. This TCR was recovered from a man between 18 and 35 years old with type 1 diabetes. The CDR3 sequence is CASSYSGTIYNEQFF. In DNA form, the CDR3 reads TGTGCCAGCAGCTACTCCGGGACCATCTACAATGAGCAGTTCTTC.